This T cell receptor (beta chain) was sequenced in a study of T cell responses to AZD1222 COVID-19 vaccine. Study overall: Whether given at about 4 or about 12 weeks, second doses were pooled. Study findings and constraints: Unmutated variant regions reportedly attract nearly half of all spike-specific TCRs. Donors were largely white British and mainly female; clonal diversity was possibly underestimated. Only five to seven AZD1222 recipients were seropositive at baseline.

On this clone itself: The antigen remains unidentified.

V gave up 12 bases and J gave up 0 bases, with 20 bases separating them. CDR3 length: 16 amino acids. Germline CDR1 KGHDR, CDR2 SFDVKD. Method: immunoSEQ multiplex PCR; TCRdb's copy keeps in-frame clones and lacks some. Here the sample spans about 180,000 clones, around 88% being singletons. The V call is TRBV24-1, the J call TRBJ1-3; no firm D call. The sequence was collected from an adult in good health. The sequencing here drew on peripheral blood, taken on day 0 of AZD1222 vaccination. The CDR3 reads CAHGAPQDLSGNTIYF. CDR3 nucleotides: TGTGCCCACGGAGCCCCTCAGGATCTCTCTGGAAACACCATATATTTT.